Reported below is one T cell receptor beta chain. Germline V CDR1 and CDR2: SGHRS, YFSETQ. Trimming cost V 0 bases and J 5 bases; bases outside gene matches: 4. There are 14 residues in the CDR3. The sample belongs to a study of blood T cell repertoires in COVID-19. Study context: Samples came from the United States, Italy and Spain, spanning acute and convalescent COVID-19. PBMCs, B-cell-depleted T cells, or T cells were the source of the cDNA or gDNA that made up the material.

Per the authors' pipeline: Nucleated cell counts were estimated from reference gene primer amplification. Repertoires were generated with immunoSEQ multiplex PCR, while TCRdb's copy carries only in-frame clones and drops some. Clonal size and the V and J genes are those of that table, whereas D and trimming came from the DNA. The table shows some 23,000 clones, with 75% to 90% occurring only once. The rearrangement links TRBV5-1 to TRBJ2-5; 7 bases are shared with TRBD1. The material sequenced was peripheral blood. The sequence was obtained from a woman at least 80 years old with acute or convalescent COVID-19. In DNA, the CDR3 is TGCGCCAGCAGCTTGGGAGGGGGCGAGGAGACCCAGTACTTC. Its translation: CASSLGGGEETQYF.